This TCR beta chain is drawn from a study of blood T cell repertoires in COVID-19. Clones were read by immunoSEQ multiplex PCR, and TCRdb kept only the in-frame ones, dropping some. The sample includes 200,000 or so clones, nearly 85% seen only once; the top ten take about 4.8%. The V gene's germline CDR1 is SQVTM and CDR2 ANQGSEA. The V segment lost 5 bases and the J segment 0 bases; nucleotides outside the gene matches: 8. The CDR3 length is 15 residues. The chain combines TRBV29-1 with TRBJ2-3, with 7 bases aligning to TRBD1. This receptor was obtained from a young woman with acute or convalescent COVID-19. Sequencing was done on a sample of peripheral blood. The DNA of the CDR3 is TGCAGCGTTAGGGGGACAGACTCTAGCACAGATACGCAGTATTTT. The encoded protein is CSVRGTDSSTDTQYF.